This T cell receptor beta chain appears in the sequencing data of a study of blood T cell repertoires in COVID-19. The overall study: Sites in the United States, Italy and Spain provided acute and convalescent COVID-19 samples.

The germline CDR1 and CDR2 sequences are LNHDA and SQIVND (reference sequence). V shed 7 bases and J shed 1 base, with 13 bases lying between them. This CDR3 has 14 residues. Authors' methods: Amplification with reference gene primers provided the estimates of nucleated cell counts. Libraries were prepared by immunoSEQ multiplex PCR; TCRdb keeps only in-frame clonotypes and omits some of them. V and J calls and clone size are those listed in that table; D and trimming were worked out from the DNA. The data hold fewer than 300,000 clones, with approximately 80% observed a single time. V is TRBV19 and J is TRBJ1-1; D remains ambiguous. This TCR derives from a human donor in a cohort sampled during active COVID-19. The sequencing input was peripheral blood. CDR3 sequence: CASMPRSGNTEAFF. The CDR3 nucleotides read TGTGCCAGTATGCCAAGGTCGGGGAACACTGAAGCTTTCTTT.